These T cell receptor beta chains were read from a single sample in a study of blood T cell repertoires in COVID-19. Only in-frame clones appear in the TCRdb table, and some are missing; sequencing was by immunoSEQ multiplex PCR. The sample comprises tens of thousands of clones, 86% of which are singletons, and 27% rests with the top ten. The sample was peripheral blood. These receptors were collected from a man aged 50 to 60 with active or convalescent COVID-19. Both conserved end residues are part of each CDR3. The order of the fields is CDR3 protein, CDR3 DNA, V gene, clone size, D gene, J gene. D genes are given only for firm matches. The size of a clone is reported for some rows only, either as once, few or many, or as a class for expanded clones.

CATSDSGQGNNQPQHF | TGTGCCACCAGTGATTCCGGACAGGGGAACAATCAGCCCCAGCATTTT | TRBV24-1 | NA | TRBD1 | TRBJ1-5
CASSQATRGATQYF | TGTGCCAGCAGCCAAGCTACCAGGGGGGCGACCCAGTACTTC | TRBV3-1/TRBV3-2 | NA | NA | TRBJ2-5
CASSYGQGTYEQYF | TGTGCCAGCAGTTATGGACAGGGAACCTACGAGCAGTACTTC | TRBV6-5 | NA | TRBD1 | TRBJ2-7
CASSLAGTGNEKLFF | TGCGCCAGCAGCTTAGCCGGGACAGGGAATGAAAAACTGTTTTTT | TRBV4-1 | NA | TRBD1 | TRBJ1-4
CASSERQSKRAGELFF | TGTGCCAGTAGTGAGAGACAGTCCAAAAGGGCCGGGGAGCTGTTTTTT | TRBV19 | NA | NA | TRBJ2-2
CASSHGTGTNEQFF | TGTGCCAGCAGCCACGGGACAGGGACCAATGAGCAGTTCTTC | TRBV3-1/TRBV3-2 | NA | TRBD1 | TRBJ2-1
CASSLIQGQGKGQFF | TGTGCCAGCAGCTTAATTCAGGGGCAGGGTAAAGGGCAGTTCTTC | TRBV11-2 | few | NA | TRBJ2-1
CSAPGQGRDTQYF | TGCAGCGCTCCGGGACAGGGGAGAGATACGCAGTATTTT | TRBV29-1 | NA | TRBD1 | TRBJ2-3
CASSLERRRYNEQFF | TGTGCCAGCAGCTTGGAGAGAAGGAGATACAATGAGCAGTTCTTC | TRBV5-4 | NA | NA | TRBJ2-1
CASSFNRGGTEAFF | TGTGCCAGCAGCTTCAACAGGGGTGGCACTGAAGCTTTCTTT | TRBV11-2 | NA | TRBD1 | TRBJ1-1
CASRGLAPGGQFF | TGTGCCAGCAGGGGGCTCGCTCCCGGGGGGCAGTTCTTC | TRBV9 | NA | NA | TRBJ2-1
CASGLGTGGVGANVLTF | TGTGCTAGTGGTTTGGGGACAGGGGGCGTTGGGGCCAACGTCCTGACTTTC | TRBV12-5 | few | TRBD1 | TRBJ2-6
CASSQVEGDRVYNEQFF | TGTGCCAGCAGCCAAGTGGAGGGGGACAGGGTCTACAATGAGCAGTTCTTC | TRBV3-1/TRBV3-2 | NA | TRBD1 | TRBJ2-1
CASMYGGSSYEQYF | TGTGCCAGTATGTACGGGGGGAGCTCCTACGAGCAGTACTTC | TRBV2 | NA | TRBD2 | TRBJ2-7
CASSATVTATDTQYF | TGTGCCAGCAGCGCCACAGTAACCGCCACAGATACGCAGTATTTT | TRBV9 | NA | NA | TRBJ2-3
CSVANRDTFRYEQYF | TGCAGCGTAGCCAACCGGGACACCTTTAGGTACGAGCAGTACTTC | TRBV29-1 | once | NA | TRBJ2-7
CASSLISGATGELFF | TGTGCCAGCAGCTTAATCAGCGGGGCTACCGGGGAGCTGTTTTTT | TRBV11-2 | NA | TRBD2 | TRBJ2-2
CASSLAASYEQYF | TGTGCCAGCAGCTTAGCGGCCTCCTACGAGCAGTACTTC | TRBV7-2 | NA | NA | TRBJ2-7
CSVKGGVRYEQYF | TGCAGCGTGAAAGGCGGAGTTCGCTACGAGCAGTACTTC | TRBV29-1 | NA | NA | TRBJ2-7
CASSVKPGGFAGVETQYF | TGTGCCAGCAGCGTGAAACCGGGAGGCTTTGCGGGGGTGGAGACCCAGTACTTC | TRBV9 | once | TRBD2 | TRBJ2-5
CASSPKAAYSNQPQHF | TGTGCCAGCAGCCCCAAGGCGGCCTATAGCAATCAGCCCCAGCATTTT | TRBV7-8 | NA | NA | TRBJ1-5
CASSLEAGGVGYTF | TGCGCCAGCAGCTTGGAGGCAGGGGGTGTTGGCTACACCTTC | TRBV5-1 | NA | TRBD1 | TRBJ1-2
CASSPTSGGNEQFF | TGCGCCAGCAGCCCGACTAGCGGGGGCAATGAGCAGTTCTTC | TRBV5-1 | NA | TRBD2 | TRBJ2-1
CASSPDPSVPWFF | TGTGCCAGCTCACCAGATCCTAGTGTTCCGTGGTTCTTC | TRBV18 | NA | NA | TRBJ2-1
CASSLVGSSTDTQYF | TGTGCCAGCAGCTTAGTCGGGTCTAGCACAGATACGCAGTATTTT | TRBV7-2 | NA | NA | TRBJ2-3
CASSVLGGAVDTQYF | TGTGCCAGCAGCGTCCTCGGGGGGGCCGTAGATACGCAGTATTTT | TRBV9 | NA | TRBD2 | TRBJ2-3
CASSPGGGAPYGYTF | TGTGCCAGCTCACCTGGTGGAGGGGCCCCATATGGCTACACCTTC | TRBV18 | NA | NA | TRBJ1-2
CASGLLTSGYEQYF | TGTGCTAGTGGTTTGCTGACTAGCGGCTACGAGCAGTACTTC | TRBV12-5 | few | TRBD2 | TRBJ2-7
CASSRRGSSGAYEQYF | TGTGCCAGCAGCCGCAGAGGCTCTAGCGGGGCCTACGAGCAGTACTTC | TRBV7-6 | NA | TRBD2 | TRBJ2-7
CASSPEGQGINGELFF | TGTGCCAGCAGTCCCGAAGGACAGGGTATAAACGGGGAGCTGTTTTTT | TRBV6-4 | NA | TRBD1 | TRBJ2-2
CASSLRGQGGPGELFF | TGTGCCAGCAGTTTACGGGGACAGGGAGGACCCGGGGAGCTGTTTTTT | TRBV28 | NA | TRBD1 | TRBJ2-2
CASRRGGNQPQHF | TGTGCCAGCAGAAGAGGGGGTAATCAGCCCCAGCATTTT | TRBV6-5 | few | NA | TRBJ1-5
CASSLGGTGNSPLHF | TGCGCCAGCAGCTTGGGGGGGACAGGAAATTCACCCCTCCACTTT | TRBV5-1 | NA | TRBD1 | TRBJ1-6
CASSQQGRSSYEQYF | TGTGCCAGCAGCCAACAGGGGAGGAGCTCCTACGAGCAGTACTTC | TRBV5-4 | NA | NA | TRBJ2-7
CASSQDGDTEAFF | TGTGCCAGCTCACAAGACGGGGATACTGAAGCTTTCTTT | TRBV18 | NA | NA | TRBJ1-1
CASSLNRGAGELFF | TGCGCCAGCAGCTTAAACAGGGGCGCCGGGGAGCTGTTTTTT | TRBV5-1 | NA | TRBD1 | TRBJ2-2
CASSPTAGSGGYTQYF | TGTGCCAGCTCACCCACCGCCGGGAGCGGGGGGTATACGCAGTATTTT | TRBV18 | NA | TRBD2 | TRBJ2-3
CASDNRDRVSEAFF | TGTGCCAGCGACAACCGGGACAGGGTCAGTGAAGCTTTCTTT | TRBV19 | NA | TRBD1 | TRBJ1-1
CASSVGRGQETQYF | TGCGCCAGCAGTGTCGGCAGGGGGCAAGAGACCCAGTACTTC | TRBV10-1 | NA | TRBD1 | TRBJ2-5
CASSRQGGGYTF | TGTGCCAGTAGTAGACAGGGAGGAGGCTACACCTTC | TRBV19 | few | TRBD1 | TRBJ1-2
CASSYGFGGSGNTIYF | TGTGCCAGCAGTTACGGTTTCGGCGGCTCTGGAAACACCATATATTTT | TRBV6-5 | NA | NA | TRBJ1-3